Listed below are T cell receptor beta chains from one sample, sequenced in a study of beta chain features in type 1 diabetes. Using immunoSEQ multiplex PCR, the repertoire was profiled, and TCRdb retains in-frame clones only, with some absent. There are under 450,000 clones in the sample; over 11% occur only once, and roughly 0.036% lies in the top ten. What was sequenced was naive CD4+ T cells from blood. The receptors were sampled from a man aged 30-40 years in good health. Both conserved end residues are part of each CDR3. The order of the fields is J gene, clone size, D gene, V gene, CDR3 protein, CDR3 DNA. A D gene is named only where the DNA matches it firmly. Rows may omit the clone size; those that give it use once, few, many or a size class.

TRBJ1-5 . . TRBV18 CASSPPSQPQHF TGTGCCAGCTCACCACCGAGTCAGCCCCAGCATTTT
TRBJ2-1 . . TRBV6-6 CASSYWEAPYNEQFF TGTGCCAGCAGTTACTGGGAGGCCCCCTACAATGAGCAGTTCTTC
TRBJ1-5 once TRBD1 TRBV9 CASSPTGGGGNQPQHF TGTGCCAGCAGCCCGACAGGGGGTGGTGGCAATCAGCCCCAGCATTTT
TRBJ2-3 few TRBD1 TRBV5-6 CASSLQDRYSDTQYF TGTGCCAGCAGCTTGCAGGACAGGTACTCTGATACGCAGTATTTT
TRBJ2-5 . . TRBV11-2 CASSLQGRIRETQYF TGTGCCAGCAGCTTACAGGGGAGAATTCGGGAGACCCAGTACTTC
TRBJ1-3 few . TRBV10-3 CAISESSASGNTIYF TGTGCCATCAGTGAGTCTAGTGCCTCTGGAAACACCATATATTTT
TRBJ1-2 few . TRBV30 CAWSPGADGYTF TGTGCCTGGAGTCCGGGGGCGGATGGCTACACCTTC
TRBJ1-5 . . TRBV12-5 CASGMIQPQHF TGTGCTAGTGGAATGATTCAGCCCCAGCATTTT
TRBJ2-1 few . TRBV15 CATSREPIRGRDSLDGQFF TGTGCCACCAGCAGAGAACCTATAAGGGGTAGGGACTCCCTAGACGGGCAGTTCTTC
TRBJ2-1 . TRBD2 TRBV5-4 CASSPTSGRRNEQFF TGTGCCAGCAGCCCCACTAGCGGGAGGAGAAATGAGCAGTTCTTC
TRBJ2-3 . . TRBV18 CASSPNTDTQYF TGTGCCAGCTCACCGAATACAGATACGCAGTATTTT
TRBJ2-5 few . TRBV14 CASSQDHGATQYF TGTGCCAGCAGCCAAGATCATGGCGCGACCCAGTACTTC
TRBJ2-1 . . TRBV5-4 CASSLHNEQFF TGTGCCAGCAGCCTGCACAATGAGCAGTTCTTC
TRBJ1-1 few TRBD1 TRBV29-1 CSVQGARLNTEAFF TGCAGCGTCCAGGGGGCGCGGTTGAACACTGAAGCTTTCTTT
TRBJ2-1 few . TRBV5-4 CASSLGQAYNEQFF TGTGCCAGCAGCTTGGGGCAGGCATACAATGAGCAGTTCTTC
TRBJ1-5 . . TRBV15 CATSRFGQRNQPQHF TGTGCCACCAGCAGATTCGGACAGCGCAATCAGCCCCAGCATTTT
TRBJ2-6 few . TRBV30 CAWSGDTVSGANVLTF TGTGCCTGGAGTGGGGACACCGTCTCTGGGGCCAACGTCCTGACTTTC
TRBJ2-3 few TRBD1 TRBV11-2 CASSLVGTATDTQYF TGTGCCAGCAGCTTAGTAGGGACAGCCACAGATACGCAGTATTTT
TRBJ1-4 . . TRBV6-6 CASSQGVHEKLFF TGTGCCAGCAGCCAGGGAGTTCATGAAAAACTGTTTTTT
TRBJ2-2 . TRBD1 TRBV30 CAWRVQGAGGELFF TGTGCCTGGAGGGTGCAGGGGGCCGGTGGGGAGCTGTTTTTT